The rows below give T cell receptor beta chains drawn from one sample of a study of neoadjuvant anti-PD-1 for oral cavity cancer. TCRdb's copy holds only in-frame clones and misses some; the assay was immunoSEQ multiplex PCR. The sample carries about 68,000 clones, 85% recorded once. The sample in question was PBMCs, obtained after nivolumab (anti-PD-1) treatment. The receptors shown here come from a person between 40 and 85 years old with oral cavity squamous cell carcinoma. Both conserved end residues are part of each CDR3. The D gene is left open where the match is weak. Some rows have no size entry. The others give once, few or many, or a class for an expanded clone.

v_call,d_call,j_call,clone_size,cdr3_nt,cdr3_aa
TRBV7-3,TRBD2,TRBJ2-1,.,TGTGCCAGCAGCTTAGGCGGGACTAGCGGGAGCGAGGAGCAGTTCTTC,CASSLGGTSGSEEQFF
TRBV19,TRBD1,TRBJ2-7,.,TGTGCCAGTAGTTGGACAGGGGAGGTCTACGAGCAGTACTTC,CASSWTGEVYEQYF
TRBV5-1,.,TRBJ1-1,many,TGCGCCAGCAGCTTGGCCTACTCCAGGTCGCAGCGGTCGAACACTGAAGCTTTCTTT,CASSLAYSRSQRSNTEAFF
TRBV29-1,TRBD1,TRBJ1-2,.,TGCAGCACGGGGACGGGACAGGGAGGCTATGGCTACACCTTC,CSTGTGQGGYGYTF
TRBV5-1,.,TRBJ2-7,once,TGCGCCAGCAGTTTCAACGACCCCTCCTACGAGCAGTACTTC,CASSFNDPSYEQYF
TRBV7-9,TRBD2,TRBJ2-7,.,TGTGCCAGCAGCTTAGTCGGGTCTAGCGGGGCTGGGGAGCAGTACTTC,CASSLVGSSGAGEQYF
TRBV7-8,TRBD2,TRBJ2-2,.,TGTGCCAGCAGCGGAGGGACTAGCGGGCCCCTGCGGGAGCTGTTTTTT,CASSGGTSGPLRELFF
TRBV6-6,TRBD2,TRBJ2-1,few,TGTGCCAGCAGCTGGGTAGCGGGAAATGAGCAGTTCTTC,CASSWVAGNEQFF
TRBV6-6,.,TRBJ2-5,.,TGTGCCAGCAGTTACCTGGATAGAGAGACCCAGTACTTC,CASSYLDRETQYF
TRBV30,.,TRBJ1-2,.,TGTGCCTGGAGTGGAGAAGGTACTTCCTATGGCTACACCTTC,CAWSGEGTSYGYTF
TRBV6-1,TRBD2,TRBJ2-3,.,TGTGCCAGCAGTAAGCGGGAGAGCACAGATACGCAGTATTTT,CASSKRESTDTQYF
TRBV6-6,.,TRBJ2-3,.,TGTGCCAGCAGTTACTCATCCGGGATCGATACGCAGTATTTT,CASSYSSGIDTQYF
TRBV7-3,.,TRBJ2-2,.,TGTGCCAGCAGCTTAAGGGCGGGGAGCGGGGAGCTGTTTTTT,CASSLRAGSGELFF
TRBV6-5,TRBD1,TRBJ2-6,.,TGTGCCAGCAGTCCAGGGGGCTCTGGGGCCAACGTCCTGACTTTC,CASSPGGSGANVLTF
TRBV29-1,.,TRBJ1-3,.,TGCAGCGGCAGCACCTCTGGAAACACCATATATTTT,CSGSTSGNTIYF
TRBV7-8,.,TRBJ2-3,.,TGTGCCAGCAGCTTGGGGGACTTTACGCAGTATTTT,CASSLGDFTQYF
TRBV7-9,TRBD2,TRBJ2-7,.,TGTGCCAGCAGCTTAGGGGAGGGAACGATCCACGAGCAGTACTTC,CASSLGEGTIHEQYF
TRBV5-1,.,TRBJ2-2,.,TGCGCCAGCAGCTTCTGGGGGTCCGGGGAGCTGTTTTTT,CASSFWGSGELFF
TRBV19,.,TRBJ2-3,.,TGTGCCAGTACCAAGGAGGGGGCAAGGACAGATACGCAGTATTTT,CASTKEGARTDTQYF
TRBV2,.,TRBJ1-3,.,TGTGCCAGCAGTGTGGGGCAGTCGGGAAACACCATATATTTT,CASSVGQSGNTIYF
TRBV10-2,.,TRBJ2-6,once,TGCGCCAGCATGAGGGCTGGGGCCAACGTCCTGACTTTC,CASMRAGANVLTF
TRBV9,.,TRBJ2-1,.,TGTGCCAGCAGCGTAGCTGGCACACCGGGGGATGAGCAGTTCTTC,CASSVAGTPGDEQFF
TRBV19,TRBD1,TRBJ1-5,.,TGTGCCAGTAGCACCGGGACAGGGGAACTTAATCAGCCCCAGCATTTT,CASSTGTGELNQPQHF
TRBV11-1,.,TRBJ2-7,.,TGTGCCAGCAGCCTACAGTCCTACGAGCAGTACTTC,CASSLQSYEQYF
TRBV10-3,.,TRBJ1-4,.,TGTGCCATCAGTGATAATCAGGATGAAAAACTGTTTTTT,CAISDNQDEKLFF
TRBV5-4,.,TRBJ1-3,once,TGTGCCAGCAGCTGGGAGACCCGGGACATATATTTT,CASSWETRDIYF
TRBV6-4,TRBD1,TRBJ2-7,.,TGTGCCAGGATACAGGGGTACGAGCAGTACTTC,CARIQGYEQYF
TRBV27,.,TRBJ1-3,.,TGTGCCAGCAGTCCCCTCGGGGGCTCTGGAAACACCATATATTTT,CASSPLGGSGNTIYF
TRBV5-8,TRBD1,TRBJ2-2,.,TGTGCCAGCAGCAGGGGACAGGGGGGGACTACCGGGGAGCTGTTTTTT,CASSRGQGGTTGELFF
TRBV4-2,TRBD2,TRBJ2-1,many,TGTGCCAGCAGCCAAACGGGACTAGCGGGAGGGACCTCCTACAATGAGCAGTTCTTC,CASSQTGLAGGTSYNEQFF
TRBV28,.,TRBJ2-6,.,TGTGCCAGCAGGCCAACAGGATTGGCTGGGGCCAACGTCCTGACTTTC,CASRPTGLAGANVLTF
TRBV5-6,TRBD2,TRBJ2-7,.,TGTGCCAGCAGCTTGGGACTAGCGGGAGTCTACGAGCAGTACTTC,CASSLGLAGVYEQYF
TRBV10-2,.,TRBJ2-3,.,TGCGCCAGCGGGGCCGCAACGGGACTCTCCATCACAGATACGCAGTATTTT,CASGAATGLSITDTQYF
TRBV4-2,.,TRBJ2-3,.,TGTGCCAGCAGCCAAGGGTCTGGGGTCAGAGCTGATACGCAGTATTTT,CASSQGSGVRADTQYF
TRBV6-6,.,TRBJ2-1,.,TGTGCCAGCAGTTACCCCGGGACTGCCAATGAGCAGTTCTTC,CASSYPGTANEQFF
TRBV19,.,TRBJ1-5,.,TGTGCCAGTAGTGGACCCTATAGCAATCAGCCCCAGCATTTT,CASSGPYSNQPQHF
TRBV28,.,TRBJ1-4,.,TGTGCCAGCATAGGCGGTGAAAAACTGTTTTTT,CASIGGEKLFF
TRBV10-3,TRBD2,TRBJ2-7,.,TGTGCCATCAGTGAGTCGGGCGCTAGCGGGGAACGAGTTCGCCACGAGCAGTACTTC,CAISESGASGERVRHEQYF
TRBV6-1,.,TRBJ2-7,.,TGTGCCAGCAGTGAAGCGCTGGGGGGGCAGGGCAACGAGCAGTACTTC,CASSEALGGQGNEQYF
TRBV6-6,.,TRBJ1-5,.,TGTGCCAGCAGTCCAACTGGGGTAGTTAGCAATCAGCCCCAGCATTTT,CASSPTGVVSNQPQHF
TRBV2,TRBD1,TRBJ1-2,.,TGTGCCAGCAGTGAAGCAGACAGGGATGGTGGTGGCTACACCTTC,CASSEADRDGGGYTF
TRBV6-1,.,TRBJ1-2,.,TGTGCCAGCAGTGAAACGGGAGAACGGGTCGGAGGCTACACCTTC,CASSETGERVGGYTF
TRBV5-5,.,TRBJ1-3,.,TGTGCCAGCAGCTTGTGGACTAACCCCTCTGGAAACACCATATATTTT,CASSLWTNPSGNTIYF
TRBV19,.,TRBJ1-5,once,TGTGCCAGTATGGACGCCCTCGGGTGGCCCCAGCATTTT,CASMDALGWPQHF